This TCR beta chain originates from a study of cytotoxic CD8 clonotypes in ibrutinib-treated CLL. The overall study: Responses: approximately 25 partial, 2 complete; after median about 68 months, roughly 14 stayed remitted, some twelve progressed.

This clone occurred once. Produced via immunoSEQ multiplex PCR; TCRdb's table is partial and in-frame only. The sample includes 270,000 or so clones, around 69% of them seen just once. This CDR3 contains 14 residues. The V end was cut by 1 base, the J end by 0 bases, with 4 bases between. Per germline, CDR1 PRHDT and CDR2 FYEKMQ (reference sequence). The V call is TRBV13, the J call TRBJ1-3; D is unresolved. The receptor was isolated from a human donor with chronic lymphocytic leukemia. Here the sequenced sample was PBMCs, taken at disease progression, from a patient treated with ibrutinib. This CDR3 is CASSLESSGNTIYF. Written as DNA, the CDR3 is TGTGCCAGCAGCTTAGAGAGCTCTGGAAACACCATATATTTT.